Sequencing of this T cell receptor (beta chain) was carried out in a study of T cell responses to AZD1222 COVID-19 vaccine. Study-wide points: Reportedly, close to half of spike-specific TCRs are directed against unmutated variant regions. The breadth and depth of Spike-specific TCRs increased once two AZD1222 doses had been given. Every sample of the repertoires postdated the peak T cell response.

Pooled samples include second doses given at about 4 or 12 weeks. Profiled with immunoSEQ multiplex PCR; TCRdb holds only in-frame clones, not every one. In the table there are tens of thousands of clones, about 86% of which are singletons. Germline V gene data show CDR1 as SGHTA and CDR2 as FQGNSA. The CDR3 length is 13 residues. V lost 3 bases and J lost 6, with 12 bases in between. About this clone itself: Its cognate antigen is unknown.

The sequence was collected from an adult who received the AZD1222 COVID-19 vaccine. This material consisted of peripheral blood, taken 28 days after the second AZD1222 dose. The rearrangement links TRBV7-2 to TRBJ2-7, with D perhaps matching TRBD1 (5 bases). The CDR3 sequence: CASSFPGLLEQYF. The CDR3 DNA is TGTGCCAGCAGCTTCCCAGGGCTCCTCGAGCAGTACTTC.